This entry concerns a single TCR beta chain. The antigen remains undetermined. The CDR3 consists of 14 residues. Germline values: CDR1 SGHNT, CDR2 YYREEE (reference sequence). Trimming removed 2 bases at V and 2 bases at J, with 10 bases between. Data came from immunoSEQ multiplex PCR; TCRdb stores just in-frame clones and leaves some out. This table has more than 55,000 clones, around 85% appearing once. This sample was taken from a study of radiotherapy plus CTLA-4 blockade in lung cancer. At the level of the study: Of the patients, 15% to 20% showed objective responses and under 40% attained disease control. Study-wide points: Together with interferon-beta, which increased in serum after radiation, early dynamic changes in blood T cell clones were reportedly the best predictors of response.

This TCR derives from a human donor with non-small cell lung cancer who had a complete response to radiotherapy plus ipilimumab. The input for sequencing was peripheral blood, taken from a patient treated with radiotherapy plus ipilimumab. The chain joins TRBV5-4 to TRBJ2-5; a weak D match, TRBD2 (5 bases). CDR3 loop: CASSFWTPQETQYF. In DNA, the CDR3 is TGTGCCAGCAGCTTCTGGACTCCACAAGAGACCCAGTACTTC.